The 3 T cell receptor beta chains below all came from one sample that was sequenced in a study of T cell responses to AZD1222 COVID-19 vaccine. Produced via immunoSEQ multiplex PCR; TCRdb's table is partial and in-frame only. The sample has some 200,000 clones, approximately 93% seen once. The source was peripheral blood, collected on day 0 of AZD1222 vaccination. The receptor set was obtained from an adult in good health.

The rearrangement joins TRBV4-1 to TRBJ1-1, with 11 bases aligning to TRBD1. J was trimmed by 2 bases and V by 4 bases; bases with no gene match: 9. CDR1 is MGHRA and CDR2 is YSYEKL in the germline V gene. This CDR3 region has 17 residues. The DNA of the CDR3 is TGCGCCAGCAGCCCCGGGACAGGGGGGAGGGACAACACTGAAGCTTTCTTT. As protein: CASSPGTGGRDNTEAFF.

The chain carries TRBV18 and TRBJ2-3, with 7 bases matching TRBD1. Trimming cost V 3 bases and J 2 bases; bases outside gene matches: 5. The CDR3 has 15 amino acids. From germline, CDR1 is KGHSH and CDR2 LQKENI. The CDR3 sequence is CASSPPGQSTDTQYF. CDR3 in DNA: TGTGCCAGCTCACCTCCGGGACAGTCCACAGATACGCAGTATTTT.

Remarks on this clone: An end of the junction does not agree with germline; a read error may underlie this. CDR3 in amino acids: CATSSGGHSQPQHF. The CDR3 DNA reads as TGTGCCACCAGCTCTGGGGGGCATAGTCAGCCCCAGCATTTT. The rearrangement uses TRBV5-6 and TRBJ1-5, with a tentative D call TRBD1 (6 bases). CDR3 length: 14 residues. CDR1 is SGHDT, CDR2 YYEEEE, per germline.